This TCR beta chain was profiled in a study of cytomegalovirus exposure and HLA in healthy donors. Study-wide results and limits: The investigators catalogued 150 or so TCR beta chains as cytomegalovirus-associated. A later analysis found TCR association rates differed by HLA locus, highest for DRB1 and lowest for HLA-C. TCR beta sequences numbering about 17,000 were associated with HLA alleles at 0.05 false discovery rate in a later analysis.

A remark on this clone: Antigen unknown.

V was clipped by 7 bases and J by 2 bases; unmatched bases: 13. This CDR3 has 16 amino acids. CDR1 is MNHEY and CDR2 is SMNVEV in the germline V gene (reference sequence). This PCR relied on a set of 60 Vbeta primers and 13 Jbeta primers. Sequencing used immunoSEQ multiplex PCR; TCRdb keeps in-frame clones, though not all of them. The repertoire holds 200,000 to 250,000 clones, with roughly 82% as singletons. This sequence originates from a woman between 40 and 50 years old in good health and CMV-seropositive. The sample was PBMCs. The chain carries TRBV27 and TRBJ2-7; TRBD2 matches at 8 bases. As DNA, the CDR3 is TGTGCCAGCACCGACAACCCGGGGGGGCCCCCCTACGAGCAGTACTTC. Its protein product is CASTDNPGGPPYEQYF.